The 10 T cell receptor beta chains presented below share a single source sample, sequenced in a study of technical replicates of blood from a handful of donors. Measured with immunoSEQ multiplex PCR; TCRdb has only the in-frame clones, and not every one. The data show tens of thousands of clones, roughly nine tenths seen once. Material: T cells isolated from PBMCs. Every receptor here comes from a human donor in good health.

This clone was seen once. The chain joins TRBV30 to TRBJ2-7, with 10 positions matching TRBD2. CDR1 and CDR2 from the germline V gene are GTSNPN and SVGIG (reference sequence). This CDR3 contains 13 residues. The trim removed 5 bases at V and 7 bases at J, leaving 8 bases unmatched. The CDR3 is CAWDQREGQEQYF. DNA for the CDR3: TGTGCCTGGGATCAGCGGGAGGGCCAAGAGCAGTACTTC. Complete variable domain (other parts from reference TRBV30 and TRBJ2-7): SQTIHQWPATLVQPVGSPLSLECTVEGTSNPNLYWYRQAAGRGLQLLFYSVGIGQISSEVPQNLSASRPQDRQFILSSKKLLLSDSGFYLCAWDQREGQEQYFGPGTRLTVT.

V and J are TRBV28 and TRBJ2-7; 9 positions match TRBD2. With V trimmed by 3 bases and J by 3 bases, 9 bases remained unmatched. The CDR3 totals 16 residues. The V gene's germline CDR1 is MDHEN and CDR2 SYDVKM. The CDR3 coding sequence is TGTGCCAGCAGTTTTAATCTGGGTAGCGGGAGCTACGAGCAGTACTTC. This gives the protein CASSFNLGSGSYEQYF.

This clone showed up just once. The chain combines TRBV6-4 with TRBJ2-2, with TRBD1 as a possible D gene (7 bases). Looked up from germline, CDR1 is MRHNA and CDR2 is SNTAGT. V shed 4 bases and J shed 4 bases, with 10 bases lying between them. This CDR3 is 14 amino acids long. The DNA of the CDR3 is TGTGCCAGCAGTGGACAGGGAGGCACCGGGGAGCTGTTTTTT. Its protein is CASSGQGGTGELFF.

The V call is TRBV28, the J call TRBJ2-1; TRBD1 agrees at 10 bases. V lost 2 bases, J lost 4 bases, and 5 bases stayed unmatched. Germline V lookup: CDR1 MDHEN, CDR2 SYDVKM. The CDR3 contains 16 residues. In DNA form, the CDR3 reads TGTGCCAGCAGTTTACATGGGACAGGGGTATACAATGAGCAGTTCTTC. Protein product: CASSLHGTGVYNEQFF.

Here the CDR3 reads CAISEAADSTYEQYF. CDR3 DNA: TGTGCCATCAGTGAGGCAGCGGACTCTACCTACGAGCAGTACTTC. The chain is built from TRBV10-3 and TRBJ2-7, with D tentatively TRBD2 (5 bases). The V gene's germline CDR1 is ENHRY and CDR2 SYGVKD. V gave up 2 bases and J gave up 2 bases, with 13 bases separating them. The CDR3 loop spans 15 amino acids.

The V and J genes are TRBV27 and TRBJ2-2; 11 bases agree with TRBD1. The CDR3 length is 18 residues. The trim removed 6 bases at V and 3 bases at J, leaving 12 bases unmatched. Germline V gives CDR1 MNHEY, CDR2 SMNVEV (reference sequence). The CDR3 DNA is TGTGCCAGCAGCCTAGCCTCCGGGACAGGGGGTCACACCGGGGAGCTGTTTTTT. Translation: CASSLASGTGGHTGELFF.

The chain couples TRBV9 to TRBJ2-5; the match to TRBD2 covers 10 bases. The V gene's germline CDR1 is SGDLS and CDR2 YYNGEE. V lost 0 bases to trimming and J lost 5 bases; unmatched junction nucleotides: 16. This CDR3 contains 19 residues. The CDR3 bases are TGTGCCAGCAGCGTAGGATGGAGTCCAGCGGGAGGGCCTCAGGAGACCCAGTACTTC. It encodes CASSVGWSPAGGPQETQYF.

CDR3 nucleotide sequence: TGTGCCAGCAGACACGGGGGGAACACTGAAGCTTTCTTT. Translation gives CASRHGGNTEAFF. This rearrangement joins TRBV6-5 to TRBJ1-1; tentative D call: TRBD1 (5 bases). This CDR3 has 13 residues. V was shortened by 6 bases and J by 1 base, with 9 bases between the two germline ends. Germline V gene lookup returns CDR1 MNHEY and CDR2 SVGAGI.

The J gene is TRBJ2-3, the V gene TRBV2; 8 bases map to TRBD2. Looked up from germline, CDR1 is SNHLY and CDR2 is FYNNEI. Trimming removed 10 bases from V and 5 bases from J; junction bases left unmatched: 11. The CDR3 sequence is 14 residues long. The CDR3 nucleotides are TGTGCCACCCAAGCCGTTCGGGAGGGAGATACGCAGTATTTT. This sequence encodes CATQAVREGDTQYF. The variable domain in full, completed from reference TRBV2 and TRBJ2-3, reads EPEVTQTPSHQVTQMGQEVILRCVPISNHLYFYWYRQILGQKVEFLVSFYNNEISEKSEIFDDQFSVERPDGSNFTLKIRSTKLEDSAMYFCATQAVREGDTQYFGPGTRLTVL.

The CDR3 reads CSVGGYNEQFF. In DNA, the CDR3 is TGCAGCGTGGGGGGTTACAATGAGCAGTTCTTC. The chain links TRBV29-1 to TRBJ2-1; D is possibly TRBD2 (6 bases). V was shortened by 6 bases and J by 4 bases, with 7 bases between the two germline ends. The germline V gene encodes CDR1 SQVTM and CDR2 ANQGSEA. CDR3 length: 11 amino acids.